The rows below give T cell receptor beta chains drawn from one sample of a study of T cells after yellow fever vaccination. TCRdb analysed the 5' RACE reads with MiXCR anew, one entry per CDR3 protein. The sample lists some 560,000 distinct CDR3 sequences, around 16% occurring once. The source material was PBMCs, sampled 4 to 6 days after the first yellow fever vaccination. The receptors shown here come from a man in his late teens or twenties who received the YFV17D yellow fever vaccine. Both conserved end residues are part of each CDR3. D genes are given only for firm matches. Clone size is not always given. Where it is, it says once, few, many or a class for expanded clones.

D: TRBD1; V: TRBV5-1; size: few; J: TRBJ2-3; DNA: TGCGCCAGCAGCGCACAGGGGAATCCGGCAGATACGCAGTATTTT; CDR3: CASSAQGNPADTQYF
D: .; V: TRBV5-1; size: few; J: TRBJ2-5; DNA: TGCGCCAGCAGCTTGGGTACTCCGGTTGACACCCAGTACTTC; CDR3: CASSLGTPVDTQYF
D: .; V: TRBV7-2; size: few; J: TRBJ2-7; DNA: TGTGCCAGCAGCCGTACCTCAACCCCAGCAAGTAGGAACGAGCAGTACTTC; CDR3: CASSRTSTPASRNEQYF
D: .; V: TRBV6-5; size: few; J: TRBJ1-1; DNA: TGTGCCAGCAGTTACTCGAATTCAGGGCTGGGCACTGAAGCTTTCTTT; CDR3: CASSYSNSGLGTEAFF
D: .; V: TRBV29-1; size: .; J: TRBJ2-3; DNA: TGCAGCGTTGGAATTACTAGCACAGATACGCAGTATTTT; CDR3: CSVGITSTDTQYF
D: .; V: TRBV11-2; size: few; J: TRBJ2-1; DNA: TGTGCCAGCAGCCAGGGGGGGAACAATGAGCAGTTCTTC; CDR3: CASSQGGNNEQFF
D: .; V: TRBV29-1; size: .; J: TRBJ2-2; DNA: TGCAGCGGGAGGGTAGCGAACACCGGGGAGCTGTTTTTT; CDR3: CSGRVANTGELFF
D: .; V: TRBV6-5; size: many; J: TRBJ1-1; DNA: TGTGCCAGCGGCCAAAACCCTGAGGCTTTCTTT; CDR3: CASGQNPEAFF
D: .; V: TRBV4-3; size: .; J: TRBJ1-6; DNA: TGCGCCAGCAGCCAAGCTCATACAGGATATAATTCACCCCTCCACTTT; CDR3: CASSQAHTGYNSPLHF
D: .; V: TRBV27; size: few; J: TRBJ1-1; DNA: TGTGCCAGCAGTCGCGGCGGGGGCGGCACTGAAGCTTTCTTT; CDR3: CASSRGGGGTEAFF
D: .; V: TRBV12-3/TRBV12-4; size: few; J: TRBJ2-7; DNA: TGTGCCAGCAGTTTAGGAGGGGGATCGTTCGAGCAGTACTTC; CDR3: CASSLGGGSFEQYF
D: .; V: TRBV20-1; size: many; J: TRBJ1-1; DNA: TGCAGTGCTAGGGCAGGGATGGACACTGAAGCTTTCTTT; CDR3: CSARAGMDTEAFF
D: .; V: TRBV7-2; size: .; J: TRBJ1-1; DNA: TGTGCCAGCAGCTTAGTGGATCCCAGGCAGAACACTGAAGCTTTCTTT; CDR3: CASSLVDPRQNTEAFF
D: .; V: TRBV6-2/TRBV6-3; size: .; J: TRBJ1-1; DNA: TGTGCCAGCAGTCGCAGGGCAGTCACTGAAGCTTTCTTT; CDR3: CASSRRAVTEAFF
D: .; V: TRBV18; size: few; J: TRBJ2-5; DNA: TGTGCCAGCTCACGCAACACCGAAGAGACCCAGTACTTC; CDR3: CASSRNTEETQYF
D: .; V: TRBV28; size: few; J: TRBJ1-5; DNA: TGTGCGGCCGACGATAGCAATCAGCCCCAGCATTTT; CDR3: CAADDSNQPQHF
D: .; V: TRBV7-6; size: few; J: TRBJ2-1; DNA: TGTGCCAGCAGCTTAATCGCCAGGGGGGCCGTCAATGAGCAGTTCTTC; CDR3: CASSLIARGAVNEQFF
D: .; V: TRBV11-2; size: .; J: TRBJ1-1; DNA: TGTGCCAGCAGTTTAGATCCAGGACCGGATACTGAAGCTTTCTTT; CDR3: CASSLDPGPDTEAFF
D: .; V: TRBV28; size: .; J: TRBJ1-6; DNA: TGTGCCAGCAGTTTAGGAGGGCAGACCACACCACCCCTCCACTTT; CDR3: CASSLGGQTTPPLHF
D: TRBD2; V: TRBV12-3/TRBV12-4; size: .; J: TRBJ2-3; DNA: TGTGCCAGCGCGGGGGGCACAGATACGCAGTATTTT; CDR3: CASAGGTDTQYF
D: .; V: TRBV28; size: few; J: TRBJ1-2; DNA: TGTGCCAGCAGTTCCCCCGACGTCGACTATGGCTACACCTTC; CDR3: CASSSPDVDYGYTF
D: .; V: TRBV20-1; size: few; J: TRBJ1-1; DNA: TGCAGTGCTAGAGCTTGGGGCGCGTACACTGAAGCTTTCTTT; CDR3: CSARAWGAYTEAFF
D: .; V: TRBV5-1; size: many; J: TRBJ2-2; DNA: TGCGCCAGCAGCTTGGGAAGCGGGTCGAACACCGGGGAGCTGTTTTTT; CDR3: CASSLGSGSNTGELFF
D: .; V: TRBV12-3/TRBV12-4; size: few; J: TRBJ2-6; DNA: TGTGCCAGCACCGCTGGGGCCAACGTCCTGACTTTC; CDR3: CASTAGANVLTF
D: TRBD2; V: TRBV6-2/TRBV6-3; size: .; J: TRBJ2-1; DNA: TGTGCCAGCAGTGGGGCGGGGGGGCCTTCTAGTGAGCAGTTCTTC; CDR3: CASSGAGGPSSEQFF
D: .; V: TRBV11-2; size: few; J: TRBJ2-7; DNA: TGTGCCAGCAGCTTAGTGTCAGAATACGAGCAGTACTTC; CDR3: CASSLVSEYEQYF
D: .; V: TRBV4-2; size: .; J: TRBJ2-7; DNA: TGTGCCAGCAGCCAAGACTTCAGGGTTGAAAAGGAGCAGTACTTC; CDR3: CASSQDFRVEKEQYF
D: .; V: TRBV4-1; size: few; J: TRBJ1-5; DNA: TGCGCCAGCAGCCAAGTGATGGGCCAAAGCAATCAGCCCCAGCATTTT; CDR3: CASSQVMGQSNQPQHF
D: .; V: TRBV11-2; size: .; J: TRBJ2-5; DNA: TGTGCCAGCAGCTTAGATCGAGGGGCCGTTGAGACCCAGTACTTC; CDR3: CASSLDRGAVETQYF
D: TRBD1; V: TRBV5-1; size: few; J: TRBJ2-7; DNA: TGCGCCAGCAGCTTCGGACAGGGTTACTACGAGCAGTACTTC; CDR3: CASSFGQGYYEQYF
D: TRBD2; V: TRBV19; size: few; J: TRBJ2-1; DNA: TGTGCCAGTACCCTGGGGGGGTACAATGAGCAGTTCTTC; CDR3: CASTLGGYNEQFF
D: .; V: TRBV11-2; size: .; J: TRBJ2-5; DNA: TGTGCCAGCAGCTCTCTCCCTGGGGCCGAAGCCCATTTC; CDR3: CASSSLPGAEAHF
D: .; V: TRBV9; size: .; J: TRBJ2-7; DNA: TGTGCCAGCAGCGTAGAGGAGGGGACCTTCTACGAGCAGTACTTC; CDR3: CASSVEEGTFYEQYF
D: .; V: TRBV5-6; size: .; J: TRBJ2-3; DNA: TGTGCCAGCAGCTTGGATATGGGACACCGCACAGATACGCAGTATTTT; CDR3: CASSLDMGHRTDTQYF
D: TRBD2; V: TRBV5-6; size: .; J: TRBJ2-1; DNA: TGTGCCAGCAGCCGAAGCGGGGGTGTTCTCAGGGAGCAGTTCTTC; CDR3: CASSRSGGVLREQFF
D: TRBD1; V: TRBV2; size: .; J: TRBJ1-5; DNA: TGTGCCAGCAGGGGACAGGGGATTGTTCGGCCCCAGCATTTT; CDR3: CASRGQGIVRPQHF
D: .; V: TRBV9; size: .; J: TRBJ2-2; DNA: TGTGCCAGCAGCGTCGGGGGCCACAACACCGGGGAGCTGTTTTTT; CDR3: CASSVGGHNTGELFF
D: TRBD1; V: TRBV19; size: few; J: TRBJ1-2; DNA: TGTGCCAGTAGTACTGGACAGGAGTACGGCTACACCTTC; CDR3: CASSTGQEYGYTF
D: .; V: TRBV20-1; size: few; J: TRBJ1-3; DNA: TGCAGTGCTCACAGAAGCTCTGGAAACACCATATATTTT; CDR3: CSAHRSSGNTIYF
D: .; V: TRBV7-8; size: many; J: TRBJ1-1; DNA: TGTGCCAGCAACCCACTGGGGGGCACTGAAGCTTTCTTT; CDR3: CASNPLGGTEAFF
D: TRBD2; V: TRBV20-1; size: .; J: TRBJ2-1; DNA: TGCAGTGCTAGAGGCTTAAGGTCACGGGGGGGCAGGGATGAGCAGTTCTTC; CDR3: CSARGLRSRGGRDEQFF
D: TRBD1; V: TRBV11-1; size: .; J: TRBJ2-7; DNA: TGTGCCAGCAGCGACCGGGACAGCAGCCACGAGCAGTACTTC; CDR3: CASSDRDSSHEQYF
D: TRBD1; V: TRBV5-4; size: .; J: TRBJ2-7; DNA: TGTGCCAGCAGCTCACAGGGGGTGATGTCCTACGAGCAGTACTTC; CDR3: CASSSQGVMSYEQYF
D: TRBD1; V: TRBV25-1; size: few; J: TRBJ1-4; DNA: TGTGCCAGCAGTGACCGGGACAGGGGATCTAGTATTGAAAAACTGTTTTTT; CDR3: CASSDRDRGSSIEKLFF
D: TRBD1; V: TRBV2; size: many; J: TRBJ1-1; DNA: TGTGCCAGCACCACAGGGGCCGGCACTGAAGCTTTCTTT; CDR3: CASTTGAGTEAFF
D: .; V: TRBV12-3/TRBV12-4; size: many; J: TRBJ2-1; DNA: TGTGCCAGCAGTCCGCAGGCGGGGGCTGGTGAGCAGTTCTTC; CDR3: CASSPQAGAGEQFF
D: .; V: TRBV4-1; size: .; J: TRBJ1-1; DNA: TGCGCCAGCAGCCAAGATTCGGGCAGGAACACTGAAGCTTTCTTT; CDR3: CASSQDSGRNTEAFF
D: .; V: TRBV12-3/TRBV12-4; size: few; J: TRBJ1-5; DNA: TGTGCCAGCAGTCAAGGGTTCAATCAGCCCCAGCATTTT; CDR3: CASSQGFNQPQHF
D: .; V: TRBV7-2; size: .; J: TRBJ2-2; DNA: TGTGCCAGCAGCTGGGAAGGGGAAACCGGGGAGCTGTTTTTT; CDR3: CASSWEGETGELFF
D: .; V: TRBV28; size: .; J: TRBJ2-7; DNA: TGTGCCAGCAGCCCCCCAACTTCGAGCTCCTACGAGCAGTACTTC; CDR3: CASSPPTSSSYEQYF
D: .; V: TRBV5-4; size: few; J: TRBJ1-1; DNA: TGTGCCAGCAGCTTGAACGGGGTAGAAACTGAAGCTTTCTTT; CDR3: CASSLNGVETEAFF
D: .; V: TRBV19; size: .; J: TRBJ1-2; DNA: TGTGCCAGTAGTATTTGGACAGCTAACTATGGCTACACCTTC; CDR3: CASSIWTANYGYTF
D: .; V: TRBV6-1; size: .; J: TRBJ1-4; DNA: TGTGCCAGCAGCCCCTTTAAGGGGGGAAATGAAAAACTGTTTTTT; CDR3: CASSPFKGGNEKLFF
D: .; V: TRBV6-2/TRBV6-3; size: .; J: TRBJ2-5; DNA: TGTGCCAGCAGTTACTTCGGGTTCCAGGGAAGTCGATTGGAGACCCAGTACTTC; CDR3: CASSYFGFQGSRLETQYF
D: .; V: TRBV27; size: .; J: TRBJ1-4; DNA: TGTGCCAGCAGTATCGAGGGGGGGCTCACTAATGAAAAACTGTTTTTT; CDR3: CASSIEGGLTNEKLFF
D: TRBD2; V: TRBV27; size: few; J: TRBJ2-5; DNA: TGTGCCAGCAGTAACAGCGGGGGAGCCCGGGAGACCCAGTACTTC; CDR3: CASSNSGGARETQYF
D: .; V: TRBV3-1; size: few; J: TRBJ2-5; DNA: TGTGCCAGCAGCCAAGAATCGCGAGGGGGGCAAGAGACCCAGTACTTC; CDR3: CASSQESRGGQETQYF
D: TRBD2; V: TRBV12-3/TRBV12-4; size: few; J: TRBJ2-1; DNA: TGTGCCAGCAGTTTAACGGGGGGGGCCGATGAGCAGTTCTTC; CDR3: CASSLTGGADEQFF
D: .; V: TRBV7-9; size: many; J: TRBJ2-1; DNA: TGTGCCAGCAGCTTAGAGGCAGCCGGTAGCTCCTACAATGAGCAGTTCTTC; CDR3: CASSLEAAGSSYNEQFF
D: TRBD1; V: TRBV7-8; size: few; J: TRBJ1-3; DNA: TGTGCCAGCAGCTGGGGACAGGGAAAGTCTGGAAACACCATATATTTT; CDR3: CASSWGQGKSGNTIYF